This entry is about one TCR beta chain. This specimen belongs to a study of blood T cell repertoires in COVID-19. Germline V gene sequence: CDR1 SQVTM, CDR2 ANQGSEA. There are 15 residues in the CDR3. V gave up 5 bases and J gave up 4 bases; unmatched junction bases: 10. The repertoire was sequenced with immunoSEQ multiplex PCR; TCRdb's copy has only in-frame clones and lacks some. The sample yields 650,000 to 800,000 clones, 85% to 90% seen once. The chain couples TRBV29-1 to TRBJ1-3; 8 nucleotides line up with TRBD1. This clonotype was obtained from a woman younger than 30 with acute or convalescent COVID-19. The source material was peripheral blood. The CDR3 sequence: CSVNGQGAPGNTIYF. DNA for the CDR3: TGCAGCGTTAATGGGCAGGGGGCCCCCGGAAACACCATATATTTT. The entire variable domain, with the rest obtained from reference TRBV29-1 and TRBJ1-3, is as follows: SAVISQKPSRDICQRGTSLTIQCQVDSQVTMMFWYRQQPGQSLTLIATANQGSEATYESGFVIDKFPISRPNLTFSTLTVSNMSPEDSSIYLCSVNGQGAPGNTIYFGEGSWLTVV.